The clone carrying this TCR beta chain has at least ten counts. Its antigen is undetermined. This record belongs to a study of T cell repertoires in cytomegalovirus infection. Across the whole study: Public TCR beta signature analysis indicated the presence of both CMV infection and matching HLA type.

The CDR3 loop spans 15 amino acids. Trimming cost V 7 bases and J 5 bases; bases outside gene matches: 13. From germline, CDR1 is MNHNS and CDR2 SASEGT. Findings of the study overall: HLA-C-restricted CMV-specific TCR beta clonotypes were dominant in the ex vivo response.

MiXCR, applied by TCRdb to the reads, yields one record per CDR3 protein. In the table there are around 900,000 distinct CDR3 sequences, about 33% of which are singletons. Sequencing used cultured CD8+ T cells from PBMCs, obtained from culture after CMV antigen stimulation. The chain carries TRBV6-1 and TRBJ2-5; 7 bases are shared with TRBD1. The receptor was derived from a human donor in good health (CMV status not recorded). Some clones in this sample may be carry-over from other donors' samples. The CDR3 loop reads CASKTGDAEGETQYF. For the CDR3, the DNA is TGTGCCAGCAAAACAGGGGACGCCGAGGGCGAGACCCAGTACTTC.